Listed below are T cell receptor beta chains from one sample, sequenced in a study of blood T cell repertoires in COVID-19. Assay: immunoSEQ multiplex PCR; the TCRdb copy retains only in-frame clones and omits some. The sample shows 55,000 to 70,000 clones, roughly 92% of them seen only once. Sequencing was done on a sample of peripheral blood. The receptors stem from a human donor in a cohort sampled during active COVID-19. Both conserved end residues are part of each CDR3. The D gene is left open where the match is weak. A clone size is listed for some rows: how often the clone was seen (once, few, many), or a class if it is expanded.

size | J | V | D | CDR3 | DNA
. | TRBJ1-2 | TRBV25-1 | TRBD1 | CASSELGTGFRGYTF | TGTGCCAGCAGTGAATTGGGGACAGGCTTTCGAGGCTACACCTTC
. | TRBJ2-1 | TRBV12-5 | . | CASGLAGLPRGYNEQFF | TGTGCTAGTGGTTTGGCCGGACTCCCTCGGGGCTACAATGAGCAGTTCTTC
. | TRBJ2-1 | TRBV7-2 | TRBD2 | CASSLDGTSYYNEQFF | TGTGCCAGCAGCTTAGATGGGACTAGCTATTACAATGAGCAGTTCTTC
. | TRBJ1-2 | TRBV5-8 | . | CASSEGSAGYGYTF | TGTGCCAGCAGCGAGGGATCGGCGGGCTATGGCTACACCTTC
. | TRBJ1-1 | TRBV19 | . | CASSWGHANTEAFF | TGTGCCAGTAGTTGGGGACACGCGAACACTGAAGCTTTCTTT
. | TRBJ1-1 | TRBV28 | TRBD1 | CASSPTGPRGHEAFF | TGTGCCAGCAGTCCAACCGGGCCTAGGGGGCATGAAGCTTTCTTT
. | TRBJ2-3 | TRBV6-5 | . | CAAQQADTQYF | TGTGCCGCTCAACAGGCGGATACGCAGTATTTT
. | TRBJ2-5 | TRBV2 | TRBD2 | CASSDWTSGGETQYF | TGTGCCAGCAGTGATTGGACTAGCGGGGGGGAGACCCAGTACTTC
once | TRBJ2-1 | TRBV20-1 | TRBD1 | CSASETGGRNEQFF | TGCAGTGCTAGTGAGACAGGGGGTAGGAATGAGCAGTTCTTC
once | TRBJ2-2 | TRBV24-1 | . | CATRDTGELFF | TGTGCCACCCGGGACACCGGGGAGCTGTTTTTT
. | TRBJ1-2 | TRBV2 | . | CASSVLRGGGKHYGYTF | TGTGCCAGCAGTGTCCTAAGGGGAGGGGGAAAGCACTATGGCTACACCTTC
. | TRBJ2-1 | TRBV7-2 | TRBD2 | CASTLTSGSYNEQFF | TGTGCCAGCACCCTGACTAGCGGGAGTTACAATGAGCAGTTCTTC
. | TRBJ2-1 | TRBV27 | . | CASSFPEGNNEQFF | TGTGCCAGCAGTTTTCCGGAGGGTAATAATGAGCAGTTCTTC
. | TRBJ2-5 | TRBV2 | TRBD1 | CASSERTGQETQYF | TGTGCCAGCAGTGAAAGGACAGGGCAAGAGACCCAGTACTTC
. | TRBJ2-2 | TRBV7-6 | . | CASSLGELLSTGELFF | TGTGCCAGCAGCTTAGGAGAGCTTTTATCCACCGGGGAGCTGTTTTTT
. | TRBJ1-5 | TRBV5-5 | TRBD1 | CASSLGWPGGQPQHF | TGTGCCAGCAGCTTGGGGTGGCCAGGGGGTCAGCCCCAGCATTTT
. | TRBJ2-2 | TRBV30 | . | CAWGLATGELFF | TGTGCCTGGGGGTTAGCCACCGGGGAGCTGTTTTTT
. | TRBJ2-5 | TRBV11-2 | TRBD2 | CASSLDLVAGGPGQETQYF | TGTGCCAGCAGCTTAGATCTGGTAGCGGGGGGGCCGGGGCAAGAGACCCAGTACTTC
. | TRBJ2-2 | TRBV27 | . | CASSLGVASTGELFF | TGTGCCAGCAGCCTCGGAGTAGCCAGCACCGGGGAGCTGTTTTTT
. | TRBJ2-5 | TRBV6-1 | . | CASSELGHQETQYF | TGTGCCAGCAGTGAATTGGGACATCAAGAGACCCAGTACTTC
. | TRBJ2-1 | TRBV28 | . | CASSLEGTNEQFF | TGTGCCAGCAGTTTGGAGGGGACCAATGAGCAGTTCTTC
. | TRBJ1-3 | TRBV5-1 | . | CASSLMSAGFSGNTIYF | TGCGCCAGCAGCTTGATGAGTGCGGGATTCTCTGGAAACACCATATATTTT
. | TRBJ2-4 | TRBV5-4 | . | CASSFPGLNIQYF | TGTGCCAGCAGCTTTCCGGGTTTAAACATTCAGTACTTC
. | TRBJ2-1 | TRBV2 | . | CASIEVSVDPGDEQFF | TGTGCCAGCATTGAGGTTAGCGTTGATCCAGGGGATGAGCAGTTCTTC
. | TRBJ1-3 | TRBV7-6 | . | CASSFSPGNTIYF | TGTGCCAGCAGCTTTAGCCCTGGAAACACCATATATTTT
. | TRBJ1-5 | TRBV12-3/TRBV12-4 | . | CASTSGVNQPQHF | TGTGCCAGCACCTCAGGCGTGAATCAGCCCCAGCATTTT
. | TRBJ2-7 | TRBV4-1 | . | CASSLVGGESSYEQYF | TGCGCCAGCAGCCTTGTAGGGGGGGAAAGCTCCTACGAGCAGTACTTC
. | TRBJ2-5 | TRBV7-8 | TRBD1 | CASSKKGARSQETQYF | TGTGCCAGCAGCAAGAAGGGGGCGCGCAGCCAAGAGACCCAGTACTTC
. | TRBJ2-7 | TRBV4-1 | . | CASTLTDRENREQYF | TGCGCCAGCACCCTAACGGACAGAGAAAACCGCGAGCAGTACTTC
. | TRBJ2-1 | TRBV7-6 | TRBD2 | CASSLEGLAGVEQFF | TGTGCCAGCAGCTTAGAGGGACTAGCGGGCGTTGAGCAGTTCTTC
. | TRBJ1-6 | TRBV7-9 | . | CASSRATGNNSPLHF | TGTGCCAGCAGCCGTGCGACGGGAAATAATTCACCCCTCCACTTT
once | TRBJ2-1 | TRBV30 | TRBD1 | CAWGQGLYEQFF | TGTGCCTGGGGACAGGGGTTATACGAGCAGTTCTTC
. | TRBJ1-2 | TRBV4-3 | . | CASSQDGNRRYGYTF | TGCGCCAGCAGCCAAGACGGAAACAGGCGTTATGGCTACACCTTC
. | TRBJ2-5 | TRBV4-3 | . | CASSQGGLVVGETQYF | TGCGCCAGCAGCCAAGGAGGGCTAGTAGTCGGAGAGACCCAGTACTTC
. | TRBJ2-7 | TRBV6-5 | TRBD1 | CATTTGGVGEQYF | TGTGCCACCACTACAGGGGGCGTAGGCGAGCAGTACTTC
. | TRBJ2-5 | TRBV7-9 | . | CASSLVLAEETQYF | TGTGCCAGCAGCTTAGTATTAGCGGAAGAGACCCAGTACTTC